Given below is one TCR beta chain in context. This record belongs to a study of blood T cell repertoires in COVID-19. The overall study: Collection of acute and convalescent COVID-19 samples took place in the United States, Italy and Spain.

Assay: immunoSEQ multiplex PCR; the TCRdb copy retains only in-frame clones and omits some. The table shows some 47,000 clones, with 65% to 90% occurring only once. This CDR3 contains 16 residues. J gave up 3 bases and V 7 bases, and 6 bases lay outside the gene matches. CDR1 is MDHEN, CDR2 SYDVKM, per germline. The chain carries TRBV28 and TRBJ1-6; 10 nucleotides match TRBD1. Sequencing was carried out using peripheral blood. This sequence originates from a woman older than 75 with acute or convalescent COVID-19. The CDR3 is CASIGTGVFYNSPLHF. CDR3 bases: TGTGCCAGCATTGGGACAGGGGTCTTCTATAATTCACCCCTCCACTTT.